This T cell receptor beta chain was obtained from a study of T cell clonality in common variable immunodeficiency. CVID and control samples used equivalent genomic DNA input. The table came from immunoSEQ multiplex PCR; TCRdb's copy has only in-frame clones and leaves some out. Observed in the sample are about 55,000 clones, none of them singletons. Study-wide results and caveats: Common variable immunodeficiency TCR beta sequences reportedly had fewer deletions and N-nucleotide insertions. TCRbeta clonality was increased in CVID versus healthy controls. CVID subjects shared fewer TCRbeta clones than healthy controls did.

Many counts were recorded for this clone. Antigen: not known. The read comes to an end 3 residues before the CDR3 does, leaving the germline J gene to fill in the end. V lost 5 bases and J lost 4; bases outside the gene matches: 6. Per germline, CDR1 LNHDA and CDR2 SQIVND (reference sequence). The CDR3 runs 15 residues. J is TRBJ2-2 and V is TRBV19, with 8 bases matching TRBD2. The clonotype comes from a person aged 18-70 years in good health. The sequencing sample was made of peripheral blood mononuclear cells. CDR3 DNA, as far as it was read: TGTGCCAGTAGTGATGGGACTAGGCTCACCGGGGAG. It translates to CASSDGTRLTGE. In full, the CDR3 is CASSDGTRLTGELFF.